This TCR beta chain was retrieved from a study of T-cell memory formation after mild COVID-19. Study as a whole: The study found TCR clusters largely donor specific. Study-level results: Later expanders leaned toward CD4+, whereas clones contracting from day 15 to 85 were balanced CD4/CD8. For second-wave clones that peaked at day 37, SARS-CoV-2 specificity went unverified.

Constant-segment-primed 5'RACE gave TCR alpha and TCR beta cDNA libraries with sample barcodes and UMIs. Using its own MiXCR run on the 5' RACE reads, TCRdb lists one record per CDR3 protein. The table includes around 370,000 distinct CDR3 sequences, under 25% detected once. Germline V lookup: CDR1 SGHDT, CDR2 YYEEEE. The V end was cut by 3 bases, the J end by 0 bases, with 15 bases between. The CDR3 contains 17 residues. This clonotype was seen a handful of times. Its specificity is unknown. This rearrangement joins TRBV5-6 to TRBJ1-4, with D perhaps matching TRBD1 (5 bases). The sequence came from an adult woman who had mild COVID-19 (a few samples of this study predate the infection). Cell type and time point are not known. What was sequenced was PBMCs or a T cell subset sorted from them (not recorded which). The DNA for the CDR3 is TGTGCCAGCAGCTGGTCCGGGACGGCGGCAACTAATGAAAAACTGTTTTTT. Protein sequence: CASSWSGTAATNEKLFF. The whole variable domain, filled in from reference TRBV5-6 and TRBJ1-4, reads DAGVTQSPTHLIKTRGQQVTLRCSPKSGHDTVSWYQQALGQGPQFIFQYYEEEERQRGNFPDRFSGHQFPNYSSELNVNALLLGDSALYLCASSWSGTAATNEKLFFGSGTQLSVL.